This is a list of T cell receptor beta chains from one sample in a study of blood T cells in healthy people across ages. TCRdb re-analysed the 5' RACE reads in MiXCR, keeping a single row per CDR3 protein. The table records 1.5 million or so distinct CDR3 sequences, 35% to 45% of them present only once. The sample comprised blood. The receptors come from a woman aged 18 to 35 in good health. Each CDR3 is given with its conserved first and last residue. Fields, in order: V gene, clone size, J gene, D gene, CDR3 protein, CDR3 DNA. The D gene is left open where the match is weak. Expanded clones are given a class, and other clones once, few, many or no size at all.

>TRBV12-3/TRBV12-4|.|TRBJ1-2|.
CASSLEGIYGYTF
TGTGCCAGCAGTTTGGAGGGGATCTATGGCTACACCTTC
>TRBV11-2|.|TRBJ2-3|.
CASSLIDRSTDTQYF
TGTGCCAGCAGCTTAATCGACAGGAGCACAGATACGCAGTATTTT
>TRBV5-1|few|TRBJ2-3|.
CASSLEGGRSTDTQYF
TGCGCCAGCAGCTTGGAGGGGGGAAGATCGACAGATACGCAGTATTTT
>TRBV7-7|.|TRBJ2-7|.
CASSSMGSFPYNEQYF
TGTGCCAGCAGTTCGATGGGGAGCTTTCCCTACAATGAGCAGTACTTC
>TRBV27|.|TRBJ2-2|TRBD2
CASRPSGGLAFSTGELFF
TGTGCCAGCAGACCTTCTGGGGGACTAGCGTTCTCCACCGGGGAGCTGTTTTTT
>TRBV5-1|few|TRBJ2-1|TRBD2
CASSPTSFPYNEQFF
TGCGCCAGCAGCCCGACTAGCTTCCCTTACAATGAGCAGTTCTTC
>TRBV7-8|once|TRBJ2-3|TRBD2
CAITGGPKDTQYF
TGTGCCATCACGGGGGGGCCGAAAGATACGCAGTATTTT
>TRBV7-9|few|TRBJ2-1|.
CASSFTGRDEQFF
TGTGCCAGCAGCTTTACGGGGCGCGATGAGCAGTTCTTC
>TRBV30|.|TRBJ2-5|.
CAWNPGVKTQYF
TGTGCCTGGAATCCAGGAGTGAAGACCCAGTACTTC
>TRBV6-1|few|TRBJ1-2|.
CASSERPRDFPNYGYTF
TGTGCCAGCAGTGAACGTCCTAGAGATTTCCCTAACTATGGCTACACCTTC
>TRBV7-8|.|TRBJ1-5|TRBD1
CASSSDEDRAHNQPQHF
TGTGCCAGCAGCTCCGACGAAGACAGGGCGCATAATCAGCCCCAGCATTTT
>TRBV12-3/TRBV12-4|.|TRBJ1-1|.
CASSLGVPGMNTEAFF
TGTGCCAGCAGCCTAGGGGTGCCAGGGATGAACACTGAAGCTTTCTTT
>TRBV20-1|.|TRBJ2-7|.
CSARDTRVYEQYF
TGCAGTGCTAGAGATACCAGAGTATACGAGCAGTACTTC
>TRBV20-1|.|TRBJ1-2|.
CSARGQSGWSGYTF
TGCAGTGCTAGGGGCCAGAGTGGGTGGAGTGGCTACACCTTC
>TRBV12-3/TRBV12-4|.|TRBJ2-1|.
CASSLAGGLSGDEQFF
TGTGCCAGCAGTTTAGCCGGGGGCCTCTCAGGTGATGAGCAGTTTTTC
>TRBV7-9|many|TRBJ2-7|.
CASSLGTDSSYEQYF
TGTGCCAGCAGCTTAGGGACAGATAGCTCCTACGAGCAGTACTTC
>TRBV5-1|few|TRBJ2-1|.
CASSLEGLLMFF
TGCGCCAGCAGCTTGGAGGGACTTCTAATGTTCTTC
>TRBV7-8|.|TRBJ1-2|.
CACEINYGYTF
TGTGCCTGTGAGATTAACTATGGCTACACCTTC
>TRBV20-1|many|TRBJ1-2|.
CSARDGAGSNYGYTF
TGCAGTGCTAGAGATGGGGCAGGGTCTAACTATGGCTACACCTTC
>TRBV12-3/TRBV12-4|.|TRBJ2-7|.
CASSLEPTAYEQYF
TGTGCCAGCAGTTTGGAGCCGACGGCCTACGAGCAGTACTTC
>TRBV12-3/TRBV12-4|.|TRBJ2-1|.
CASSLGGWDQFF
TGTGCCAGCAGTTTAGGGGGCTGGGACCAGTTCTTC
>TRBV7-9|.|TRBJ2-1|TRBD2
CASSLAGLAVSDEQFF
TGTGCCAGCAGCTTAGCGGGACTAGCGGTCAGCGATGAGCAGTTCTTC
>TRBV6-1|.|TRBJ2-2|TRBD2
CASRKPGTTNTGELFF
TGTGCCAGCAGAAAACCCGGGACTACCAACACCGGGGAGCTGTTTTTT
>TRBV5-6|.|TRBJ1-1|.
CASSPFGPGPLNTEAFF
TGTGCCAGCAGCCCGTTTGGGCCAGGCCCATTGAACACTGAAGCTTTCTTT
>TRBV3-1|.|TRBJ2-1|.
CASSHGGFVQFF
TGTGCCAGCAGCCACGGGGGTTTCGTACAGTTCTTC
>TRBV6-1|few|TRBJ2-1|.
CASSEDVSPIYNEQFF
TGTGCCAGCAGTGAAGATGTTAGTCCCATCTACAATGAGCAGTTCTTC
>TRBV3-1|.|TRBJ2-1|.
CASSQGLLSHNEQFF
TGTGCCAGCAGCCAGGGACTCCTCTCCCACAATGAGCAGTTCTTC
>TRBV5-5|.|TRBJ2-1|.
CASSSQPGTENEQFF
TGTGCCAGCAGCTCCCAACCCGGGACTGAGAATGAGCAGTTCTTC
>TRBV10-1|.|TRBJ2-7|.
CASSEPGLFHEQYF
TGCGCCAGCAGTGAGCCGGGACTTTTCCACGAGCAGTACTTC
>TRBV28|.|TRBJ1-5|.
CASSLFGGGQTSQHF
TGTGCCAGCAGTTTATTTGGGGGGGGGCAAACGTCCCAGCATTTT
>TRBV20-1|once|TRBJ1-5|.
CSARDHPPGVGQPQHF
TGCAGTGCTAGAGATCACCCCCCAGGGGTTGGTCAGCCCCAGCATTTT
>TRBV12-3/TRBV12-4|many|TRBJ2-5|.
CAITIRGDETQYF
TGTGCCATCACGATCCGGGGAGATGAGACCCAGTACTTC
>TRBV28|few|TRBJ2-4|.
CASNGAGPTKNIQYF
TGTGCCAGCAATGGGGCGGGTCCCACCAAAAACATTCAGTACTTC
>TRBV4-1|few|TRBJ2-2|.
CASSQPGAGELFF
TGCGCCAGCAGCCAACCTGGGGCCGGGGAGCTGTTTTTT
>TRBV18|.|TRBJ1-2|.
CASSPNGEKGTYTF
TGTGCCAGCTCACCAAACGGGGAGAAAGGGACCTACACCTTC
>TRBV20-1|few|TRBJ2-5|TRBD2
CSAWGTIEETQYF
TGCAGTGCTTGGGGGACTATAGAAGAGACCCAGTACTTC
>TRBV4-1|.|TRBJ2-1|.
CASKPGAPHNEQFF
TGCGCCAGCAAACCGGGGGCGCCTCACAATGAGCAGTTCTTC
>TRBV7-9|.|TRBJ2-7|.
CASSLDRSRAYEQYF
TGTGCCAGCAGCTTAGATCGGTCCAGGGCCTACGAGCAGTACTTC
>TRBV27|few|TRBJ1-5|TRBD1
CASSFGTGGSGSNQPQHF
TGTGCCAGCAGTTTCGGGACAGGGGGCTCGGGGAGCAATCAGCCCCAGCATTTT
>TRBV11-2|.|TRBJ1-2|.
CASSLGQKYYGYTF
TGTGCCAGCAGCTTGGGTCAGAAATACTATGGCTACACCTTC
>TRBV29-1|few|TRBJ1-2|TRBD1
CSTGTDRIDGYTF
TGCAGCACCGGAACGGACAGGATTGACGGCTACACCTTC
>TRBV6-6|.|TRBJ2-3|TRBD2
CASRNKRENTDTQYF
TGTGCCAGCAGAAACAAGCGGGAGAACACAGATACGCAGTATTTT
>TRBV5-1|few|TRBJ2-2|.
CTSSTDATGELFF
TGCACCAGCAGCACGGACGCAACCGGGGAGCTGTTTTTT
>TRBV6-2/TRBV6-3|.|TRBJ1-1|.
CASSYQPYGNTEAFF
TGTGCCAGCAGTTACCAGCCATACGGAAACACTGAAGCTTTCTTT
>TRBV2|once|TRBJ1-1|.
CASPGHMNTEAFF
TGTGCCAGCCCGGGCCATATGAACACTGAAGCTTTCTTT
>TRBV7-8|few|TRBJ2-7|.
CASSLVWAYLYEQYF
TGTGCCAGCAGCTTAGTGTGGGCATACCTCTACGAGCAGTACTTC
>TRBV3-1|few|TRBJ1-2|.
CASSLLSGDGYTF
TGTGCCAGCAGCCTACTCTCGGGGGACGGCTACACCTTC
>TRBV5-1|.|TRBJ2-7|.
CASSPQGAAYEQYF
TGCGCCAGCAGTCCCCAGGGAGCGGCGTACGAGCAGTACTTC
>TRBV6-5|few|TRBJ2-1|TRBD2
CASSYIGRIPNEQFF
TGTGCCAGCAGTTACATCGGGAGGATCCCCAATGAGCAGTTCTTC
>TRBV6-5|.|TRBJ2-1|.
CASKNGAVLSYNEQFF
TGTGCCAGCAAAAACGGGGCGGTTTTATCCTACAATGAGCAGTTCTTC
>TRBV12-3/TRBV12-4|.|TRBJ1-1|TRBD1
CASSPRETGMNTEAFF
TGTGCCAGCAGTCCTAGGGAGACAGGGATGAACACTGAAGCTTTCTTT
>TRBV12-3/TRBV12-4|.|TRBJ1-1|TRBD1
CASSPGTGVTEAFF
TGTGCCAGCAGTCCCGGGACAGGGGTCACTGAAGCTTTCTTT
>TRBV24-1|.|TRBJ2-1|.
CATSETGTRAETQFF
TGTGCCACCAGTGAGACAGGGACTAGGGCAGAGACCCAGTTCTTC